The rows below give T cell receptor beta chains drawn from one sample of a study of cytomegalovirus exposure and HLA in healthy donors. This table comes from immunoSEQ multiplex PCR, and its TCRdb copy is limited to in-frame clones, with some not included. In the table there are approximately 75,000 clones, about 66% of which are singletons. The source material was PBMCs. These receptors were obtained from a man aged 40-49 years in good health and CMV-seropositive. Both conserved end residues are part of each CDR3. A D gene is named only where the DNA matches it firmly. Clone size is stated in some rows and not others, as once, few, many or a class when expanded.

v_gene: TRBV5-1
j_gene: TRBJ2-5
d_gene: TRBD1
abundance: .
CDR3nt: TGCGCCAGCAGGCGACAGGGTTTCCAAGAGACCCAGTACTTC
CDR3aa: CASRRQGFQETQYF

v_gene: TRBV4-2
j_gene: TRBJ1-1
d_gene: .
abundance: .
CDR3nt: TGTGCCAGCAGCCATGTGACAGGGAACACTGAAGCTTTCTTT
CDR3aa: CASSHVTGNTEAFF

v_gene: TRBV7-2
j_gene: TRBJ1-2
d_gene: TRBD1
abundance: .
CDR3nt: TGTGCCAGCAGCTTGGGACAGGGGAGAGGGGGCTACACCTTC
CDR3aa: CASSLGQGRGGYTF

v_gene: TRBV27
j_gene: TRBJ1-1
d_gene: .
abundance: .
CDR3nt: TGTGCCAGCAGTTTCTCGGGACAGAACACTGAAGCTTTCTTT
CDR3aa: CASSFSGQNTEAFF

v_gene: TRBV2
j_gene: TRBJ1-1
d_gene: .
abundance: .
CDR3nt: TGTGCCAAAACAGGGATTCTCATGAACACTGAAGCTTTCTTT
CDR3aa: CAKTGILMNTEAFF

v_gene: TRBV6-6
j_gene: TRBJ1-6
d_gene: TRBD1
abundance: few
CDR3nt: TGTGCCAGCAGCCCCGGGACAGGAGCTTTAGGGTCACCCCTCCACTTT
CDR3aa: CASSPGTGALGSPLHF

v_gene: TRBV10-1
j_gene: TRBJ2-7
d_gene: .
abundance: .
CDR3nt: TGCGCCAGCAGTGGTCAGGTTTCCTACGAGCAGTACTTC
CDR3aa: CASSGQVSYEQYF

v_gene: TRBV5-4
j_gene: TRBJ2-3
d_gene: TRBD2
abundance: few
CDR3nt: TGTGCCAGCAGCCCCGGACTAGCGGGGGGAGTAGATACGCAGTATTTT
CDR3aa: CASSPGLAGGVDTQYF

v_gene: TRBV5-1
j_gene: TRBJ2-2
d_gene: .
abundance: .
CDR3nt: TGCGCCAGCAGCTTGGCCAGGGCCACCACCGGGGAGCTGTTTTTT
CDR3aa: CASSLARATTGELFF

v_gene: TRBV19
j_gene: TRBJ1-5
d_gene: TRBD1
abundance: .
CDR3nt: TGTGCCAGTAGTAACTCCCTCGGACAGGGGATGGGTCAGCCCCAGCATTTT
CDR3aa: CASSNSLGQGMGQPQHF

v_gene: TRBV14
j_gene: TRBJ1-1
d_gene: .
abundance: .
CDR3nt: TGTGCCAGCAGCACACAGAACACTGAAGCTTTCTTT
CDR3aa: CASSTQNTEAFF

v_gene: TRBV2
j_gene: TRBJ2-3
d_gene: .
abundance: .
CDR3nt: TGTGCCAGAAACTCCACAGATACGCAGTATTTT
CDR3aa: CARNSTDTQYF

v_gene: TRBV27
j_gene: TRBJ2-1
d_gene: .
abundance: .
CDR3nt: TGTGCCAGCAGATCAGGGAACAATGAGCAGTTCTTC
CDR3aa: CASRSGNNEQFF

v_gene: TRBV12-1
j_gene: TRBJ1-3
d_gene: .
abundance: .
CDR3nt: TGTGCCAGCAGCCCTAAAAGGGGCACCATATATTTT
CDR3aa: CASSPKRGTIYF

v_gene: TRBV5-6
j_gene: TRBJ2-5
d_gene: .
abundance: .
CDR3nt: TGTGCCAGCAGCTGGGCTGGGACACGAGAGACCCAGTACTTC
CDR3aa: CASSWAGTRETQYF

v_gene: TRBV30
j_gene: TRBJ2-3
d_gene: TRBD2
abundance: .
CDR3nt: TGTGCCTGGAGTGTAGAGAGGACTAGCGGCAGCACAGATACGCAGTATTTT
CDR3aa: CAWSVERTSGSTDTQYF

v_gene: TRBV27
j_gene: TRBJ1-1
d_gene: .
abundance: .
CDR3nt: TGTGCCAGCAGTTTTGGGCCAGGGGATGAAGCTTTCTTT
CDR3aa: CASSFGPGDEAFF

v_gene: TRBV7-9
j_gene: TRBJ2-1
d_gene: TRBD2
abundance: .
CDR3nt: TGTGCCAGCAGCAAGTTAGCGGGGGGGCCCGATGAGCAGTTCTTC
CDR3aa: CASSKLAGGPDEQFF

v_gene: TRBV5-1
j_gene: TRBJ2-7
d_gene: .
abundance: .
CDR3nt: TGCGCCAGCAGCTACGGACAGCTGGACGGGGACGAGCAGTACTTC
CDR3aa: CASSYGQLDGDEQYF

v_gene: TRBV11-2
j_gene: TRBJ1-6
d_gene: .
abundance: .
CDR3nt: TGTGCCAGCAGCCTGGAGGCTGGGATTTATAATTCACCCCTCCACTTT
CDR3aa: CASSLEAGIYNSPLHF

v_gene: TRBV7-8
j_gene: TRBJ2-7
d_gene: .
abundance: .
CDR3nt: TGTGCCAGCAGCACGGAGGACAGAGGCGAGCAGTACTTC
CDR3aa: CASSTEDRGEQYF

v_gene: TRBV11-2
j_gene: TRBJ2-2
d_gene: TRBD2
abundance: .
CDR3nt: TGTGCCAGCAGCCCCCTAGCGGGGCTAAACACCGGGGAGCTGTTTTTT
CDR3aa: CASSPLAGLNTGELFF

v_gene: TRBV29-1
j_gene: TRBJ2-7
d_gene: TRBD1
abundance: .
CDR3nt: TGCAGCGCTGGGACAGGGGGCTACGAGCAGTACTTC
CDR3aa: CSAGTGGYEQYF

v_gene: TRBV7-9
j_gene: TRBJ2-4
d_gene: .
abundance: .
CDR3nt: TGTGCCAGCAGCGTACCAGGGTCCCCTGCCAAAAACATTCAGTACTTC
CDR3aa: CASSVPGSPAKNIQYF

v_gene: TRBV5-1
j_gene: TRBJ2-7
d_gene: TRBD1
abundance: .
CDR3nt: TGCGCCAGCAGCTTGGCCTCCGGGACAGGTTCCTCCTACGAGCAGTACTTC
CDR3aa: CASSLASGTGSSYEQYF

v_gene: TRBV28
j_gene: TRBJ2-1
d_gene: TRBD2
abundance: .
CDR3nt: TGTGCCAGCAGTGGTAGCGGGGGGGACTACAATGAGCAGTTCTTC
CDR3aa: CASSGSGGDYNEQFF

v_gene: TRBV5-4
j_gene: TRBJ1-2
d_gene: TRBD1
abundance: .
CDR3nt: TGTGCCAGCAGCTTGGGGGGCTTCGGACAGGGTGAGGGCTACACCTTC
CDR3aa: CASSLGGFGQGEGYTF

v_gene: TRBV19
j_gene: TRBJ2-7
d_gene: .
abundance: .
CDR3nt: TGTGCCAGTAGTATGAGACTGACCTCAATCGAGCAGTACTTC
CDR3aa: CASSMRLTSIEQYF

v_gene: TRBV7-3
j_gene: TRBJ2-3
d_gene: .
abundance: .
CDR3nt: TGTGCCAGCAGCTTAACCGGACAGACAAACACAGATACGCAGTATTTT
CDR3aa: CASSLTGQTNTDTQYF

v_gene: TRBV6-5
j_gene: TRBJ2-1
d_gene: TRBD1
abundance: .
CDR3nt: TGTGCCAGCAGTGGGATTCAGGGGGTTGGGGAGCAGTTCTTC
CDR3aa: CASSGIQGVGEQFF

v_gene: TRBV11-3
j_gene: TRBJ2-2
d_gene: TRBD1
abundance: .
CDR3nt: TGTGCCAGCAGCTGGACAGGGGAAAGCGGGGAGCTGTTTTTT
CDR3aa: CASSWTGESGELFF

v_gene: TRBV7-8
j_gene: TRBJ1-2
d_gene: TRBD1
abundance: .
CDR3nt: TGTGCCAGCAGCCGCGGACAGGACTATGGCTACACCTTC
CDR3aa: CASSRGQDYGYTF

v_gene: TRBV2
j_gene: TRBJ2-6
d_gene: TRBD1
abundance: few
CDR3nt: TGTGCCAGCAGCGACCCGGGACAGCTAGTCTCTGGGGCCAACGTCCTGACTTTC
CDR3aa: CASSDPGQLVSGANVLTF

v_gene: TRBV19
j_gene: TRBJ1-1
d_gene: .
abundance: .
CDR3nt: TGTGCCAGTAGTAGGTCGGGTCTGAACACTGAAGCTTTCTTT
CDR3aa: CASSRSGLNTEAFF

v_gene: TRBV2
j_gene: TRBJ1-4
d_gene: TRBD1
abundance: few
CDR3nt: TGTGCCAGCAGTGAAGTTGGCAGGGGGCAACTGTTTTTT
CDR3aa: CASSEVGRGQLFF